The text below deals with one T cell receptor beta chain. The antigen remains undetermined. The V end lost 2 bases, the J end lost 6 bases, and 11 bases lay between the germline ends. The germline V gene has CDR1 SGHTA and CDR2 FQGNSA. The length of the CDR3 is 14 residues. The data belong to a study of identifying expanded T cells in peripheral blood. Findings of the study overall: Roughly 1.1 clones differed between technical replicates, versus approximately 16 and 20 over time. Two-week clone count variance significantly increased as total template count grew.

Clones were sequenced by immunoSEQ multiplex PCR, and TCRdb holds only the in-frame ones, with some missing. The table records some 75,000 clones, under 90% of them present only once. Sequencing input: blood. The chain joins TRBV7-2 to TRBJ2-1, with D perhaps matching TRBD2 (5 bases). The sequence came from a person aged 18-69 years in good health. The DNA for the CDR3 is TGTGCCAGCAGCTTAATTCTAGCCCCCAATGAGCAGTTCTTC. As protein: CASSLILAPNEQFF.